A selection of T cell receptor beta chains follows, all from one sample in a study of Ad26.COV2.S vaccination and SARS-CoV-2 variants. The protocol was immunoSEQ multiplex PCR, while the TCRdb copy is restricted to in-frame clones and leaves out a portion. The top ten hold under 4.5% of the sample, which has some 450,000 clones, about 90% seen once. The sample was peripheral blood, taken in a trial of Ad26.COV2.S vaccine versus placebo. Receptors were obtained from a person between 18 and 65 years old who received the Ad26.COV2.S COVID-19 vaccine or a placebo. CDR3s include the opening cysteine and the closing phenylalanine or tryptophan. The order of the fields is J gene, D gene, clone size, V gene, CDR3 protein, CDR3 DNA. A D gene is named only where the DNA matches it firmly. Only part of the rows carry a size: once, few, many, or a class if the clone is expanded.

>TRBJ2-6|.|few|TRBV19
CASTSLLGANVLTF
TGTGCCAGTACCTCTCTTTTGGGGGCCAACGTCCTGACTTTC
>TRBJ1-2|.|.|TRBV6-1
CASSVEHSPPNYGYTF
TGTGCCAGCAGTGTTGAACACTCGCCGCCTAACTATGGCTACACCTTC
>TRBJ2-2|.|.|TRBV7-8
CASSPRGRGYTGELFF
TGTGCCAGCAGCCCTCGGGGGCGGGGATACACCGGGGAGCTGTTTTTT
>TRBJ1-1|.|.|TRBV2
CASSEASSSNTEAFF
TGTGCCAGCAGTGAAGCCTCTTCTTCGAACACTGAAGCTTTCTTT
>TRBJ2-4|.|once|TRBV4-1
CASSQVLRDLAKNIQYF
TGCGCCAGCAGCCAAGTACTCCGAGACCTAGCCAAAAACATTCAGTACTTC
>TRBJ1-2|TRBD1|.|TRBV7-2
CASSFSGTGFGYTF
TGTGCCAGCAGCTTCTCCGGGACAGGGTTTGGCTACACCTTC
>TRBJ2-1|TRBD2|.|TRBV18
CASSPPLAGVLINEQFF
TGTGCCAGCTCACCACCTCTAGCGGGAGTCCTGATCAATGAGCAGTTCTTC
>TRBJ2-3|TRBD2|.|TRBV7-3
CASSPRTIAGSSDTQYF
TGTGCCAGCAGCCCCCGGACCATAGCGGGATCATCCGATACGCAGTATTTT
>TRBJ2-1|.|once|TRBV27
CASSLWHPPYNEQFF
TGTGCCAGCAGTTTATGGCATCCTCCCTACAATGAGCAGTTCTTC
>TRBJ2-2|.|.|TRBV13
CASSLGGRDGELFF
TGTGCCAGCAGCTTAGGCGGACGGGACGGGGAGCTGTTTTTT
>TRBJ2-7|TRBD2|.|TRBV27
CASSRAGIYEQYF
TGTGCCAGCAGTCGAGCGGGGATCTACGAGCAGTACTTC
>TRBJ2-3|.|.|TRBV27
CASRGFEGGGTDTQYF
TGTGCCAGCAGAGGTTTTGAGGGGGGCGGCACAGATACGCAGTATTTT
>TRBJ2-2|TRBD1|.|TRBV7-9
CASSSDRESGELFF
TGTGCCAGCAGCTCGGACAGGGAATCCGGGGAGCTGTTTTTT
>TRBJ2-1|.|once|TRBV9
CASSVAGGDNEQFF
TGTGCCAGCAGCGTAGCAGGTGGGGACAATGAGCAGTTCTTC
>TRBJ1-5|.|.|TRBV28
CASSFGGVRFGRSNQPQHF
TGTGCCAGCAGTTTTGGGGGCGTCAGATTCGGGAGAAGCAATCAGCCCCAGCATTTT
>TRBJ2-5|.|.|TRBV28
CASSQRDTQETQYF
TGTGCCAGCAGCCAGCGGGACACCCAAGAGACCCAGTACTTC
>TRBJ2-3|.|.|TRBV12-3/TRBV12-4
CASSFQDTQQYF
TGTGCCAGCAGTTTTCAGGATACACAGCAGTATTTT
>TRBJ2-2|TRBD1|.|TRBV18
CASSPRKGGADTGELFF
TGTGCCAGCTCACCACGGAAAGGGGGCGCCGACACCGGGGAGCTGTTTTTT
>TRBJ1-2|TRBD1|few|TRBV4-2
CASSLRGQVAYGYTF
TGTGCCAGCAGCCTCCGGGGACAGGTGGCCTATGGCTACACCTTC
>TRBJ1-1|.|few|TRBV7-2
CASSQYGGTEAFF
TGTGCCAGCAGCCAATACGGGGGGACTGAAGCTTTCTTT
>TRBJ1-4|TRBD1|.|TRBV10-3
CAISEKTGTNEKLFF
TGTGCCATCAGTGAGAAGACAGGGACTAATGAAAAACTGTTTTTT
>TRBJ2-3|.|.|TRBV4-1
CASSQVTRGDTQYF
TGCGCCAGCAGCCAAGTGACTAGGGGGGATACGCAGTATTTT
>TRBJ2-2|.|.|TRBV12-5
CASAWGPDGTGELFF
TGTGCTAGTGCCTGGGGGCCAGACGGCACCGGGGAGCTGTTTTTT
>TRBJ1-6|.|.|TRBV3-1/TRBV3-2
CASSQATALYNSPLHF
TGTGCCAGCAGCCAAGCAACGGCCCTCTATAATTCACCCCTCCACTTT
>TRBJ1-2|.|.|TRBV10-3
CATTMTGDPIYGYTF
TGTGCCACTACGATGACAGGCGACCCTATTTATGGCTACACCTTC
>TRBJ2-3|.|.|TRBV27
CASSPTGFTDTQYF
TGTGCCAGCAGTCCTACAGGGTTCACAGATACGCAGTATTTT
>TRBJ2-7|.|.|TRBV28
CASSSGRPLEQYF
TGTGCCAGCAGTTCGGGACGCCCCCTCGAGCAGTACTTC
>TRBJ2-3|.|.|TRBV6-6
CASSYEGDTQYF
TGTGCCAGCAGTTACGAGGGAGATACGCAGTATTTT
>TRBJ2-4|.|.|TRBV24-1
CATSDRYTDIQYF
TGTGCCACCAGTGATCGCTACACGGACATTCAGTACTTC
>TRBJ1-2|.|few|TRBV4-3
CASSQAYKDGYTF
TGCGCCAGCAGCCAAGCCTACAAGGATGGCTACACCTTC
>TRBJ2-5|TRBD2|.|TRBV5-1
CASSLGLAGPRSQETQYF
TGCGCCAGCAGCTTGGGACTAGCGGGTCCTAGGAGTCAAGAGACCCAGTACTTC
>TRBJ2-7|TRBD2|.|TRBV28
CASRRTSGSYEQYF
TGTGCCAGCAGACGGACTAGCGGGTCCTACGAGCAGTACTTC
>TRBJ1-6|TRBD1|.|TRBV18
CASSRPDRVTQNSPLHF
TGTGCCAGCTCACGACCGGACAGGGTGACACAAAATTCACCCCTCCACTTT
>TRBJ2-7|TRBD2|.|TRBV28
CASSLGRGGGDEQYF
TGTGCCAGCAGTTTGGGCCGCGGGGGTGGGGACGAGCAGTACTTC
>TRBJ2-6|.|.|TRBV7-2
CASSLLRAFSGANVLTF
TGTGCCAGCAGCTTACTTCGAGCGTTCTCTGGGGCCAACGTCCTGACTTTC
>TRBJ2-3|.|.|TRBV7-3
CASSLEVAGFSDTQYF
TGTGCCAGCAGCTTAGAGGTGGCAGGGTTTTCAGATACGCAGTATTTT
>TRBJ1-2|.|.|TRBV7-9
CASSLSNYGYTF
TGTGCCAGCAGCCTCTCAAACTATGGCTACACCTTC
>TRBJ1-3|TRBD1|.|TRBV7-8
CASSSTGVGNTIYF
TGTGCCAGCAGCTCAACAGGGGTTGGAAACACCATATATTTT
>TRBJ2-1|TRBD2|.|TRBV7-3
CASSLRAGVRGREQFF
TGTGCCAGCAGCTTAAGGGCGGGAGTTAGAGGGCGTGAGCAGTTCTTC
>TRBJ1-1|TRBD1|.|TRBV30
CAWKKSGTGGGTEAFF
TGTGCCTGGAAGAAATCCGGGACAGGGGGCGGCACTGAAGCTTTCTTT
>TRBJ2-2|TRBD2|.|TRBV20-1
CSASFGGSRDGELFF
TGCAGTGCTAGTTTCGGCGGGAGTCGGGACGGGGAGCTGTTTTTT
>TRBJ2-1|.|.|TRBV6-2/TRBV6-3
CASSLTGAGEQFF
TGTGCCAGCAGTTTGACTGGGGCAGGGGAGCAGTTCTTC
>TRBJ1-5|.|many|TRBV6-4
CASSEGSNQPQHF
TGTGCCAGCAGTGAAGGTAGCAATCAGCCCCAGCATTTT
>TRBJ2-3|.|.|TRBV15
CATSERGPTDTQYF
TGTGCCACCAGCGAACGGGGTCCCACAGATACGCAGTATTTT
>TRBJ2-1|.|.|TRBV11-1
CASSSPSRFNEQFF
TGTGCCAGCAGCTCCCCCTCTAGATTCAATGAGCAGTTCTTC
>TRBJ1-1|.|.|TRBV27
CASRTENTEAFF
TGTGCCAGCAGGACAGAGAACACTGAAGCTTTCTTT
>TRBJ2-2|.|.|TRBV2
CASSEENTGELFF
TGTGCCAGCAGTGAAGAGAACACCGGGGAGCTGTTTTTT